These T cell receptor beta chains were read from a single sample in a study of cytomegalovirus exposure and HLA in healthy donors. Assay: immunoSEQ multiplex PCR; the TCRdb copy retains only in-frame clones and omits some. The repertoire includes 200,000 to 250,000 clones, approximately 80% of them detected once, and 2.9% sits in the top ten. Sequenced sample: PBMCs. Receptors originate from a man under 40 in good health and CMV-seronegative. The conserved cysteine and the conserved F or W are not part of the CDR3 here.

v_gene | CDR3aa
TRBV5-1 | ASRLGLAGLSSYEQY
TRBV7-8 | ASSLRLSSTEAF
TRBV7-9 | ASSHLLAEETQY
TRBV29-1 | SALSGGRETQY
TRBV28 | ASSFALGGPYEQY
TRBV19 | ASSSYAEVVWASVLT
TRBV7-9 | SSSPPTGAGNTIY
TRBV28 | ASSKRDTLRYT
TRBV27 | ASRIGTSPSYEQY
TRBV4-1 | ASSQDRQGPEAF
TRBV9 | ASRATGAGVDTDTQY
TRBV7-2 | ASSLGRGRNEQF
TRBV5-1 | ASSYGQGASTMKQF